This T cell receptor (beta chain) was sequenced during a study of shared clonotypes between healthy human individuals. Points from the study as a whole: Incompleteness in sorted-subset sequencing, despite large depth, was shown by rarefaction. Among a handful of donors, roughly 5% of naive CD4 clonotypes were found in common.

Remarks on this clone: Its target is not known.

V gave up 4 bases and J gave up 2 bases; unmatched junction bases: 8. CDR3 size: 15 residues. Germline-derived CDR1 and CDR2 are SGDLS and YYNGEE. Source study methods: As immunoSEQ supplied junction-only sequences (without quality scores), filtering differed. Produced via immunoSEQ multiplex PCR; TCRdb's table is partial and in-frame only. D and trimming come from the DNA, and the V and J calls and clone size come from that table. The sample shows a few million clones, around 90% of them seen only once. The rearrangement joins TRBV9 to TRBJ2-7; 8 bases are shared with TRBD2. Specimen: naive CD4+ T cells from PBMCs. Noted subset: CD45RA+ positively selected. The sequence came from a man aged 18 to 30 in good health. Some clones in this sample may be carry-over from other donors' samples. The CDR3, as DNA: TGTGCCAGCAGCACTTTCAGCGGGGGAGCCTACGAGCAGTACTTC. It is translated as CASSTFSGGAYEQYF.